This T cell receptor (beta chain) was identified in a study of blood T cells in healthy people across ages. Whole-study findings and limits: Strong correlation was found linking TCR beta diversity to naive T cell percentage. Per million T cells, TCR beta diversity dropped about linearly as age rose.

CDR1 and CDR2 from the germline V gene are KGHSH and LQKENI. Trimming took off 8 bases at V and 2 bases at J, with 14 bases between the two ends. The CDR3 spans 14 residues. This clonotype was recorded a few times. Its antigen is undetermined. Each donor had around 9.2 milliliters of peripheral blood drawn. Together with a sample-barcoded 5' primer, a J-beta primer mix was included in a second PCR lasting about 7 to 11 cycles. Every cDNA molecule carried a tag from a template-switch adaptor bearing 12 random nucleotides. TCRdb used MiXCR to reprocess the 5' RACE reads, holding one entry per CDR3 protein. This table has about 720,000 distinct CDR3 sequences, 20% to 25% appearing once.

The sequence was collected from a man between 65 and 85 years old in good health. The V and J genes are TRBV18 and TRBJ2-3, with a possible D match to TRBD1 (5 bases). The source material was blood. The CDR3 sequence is CASLHQGHTDTQYF. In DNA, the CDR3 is TGTGCCAGCCTTCACCAGGGTCACACAGATACGCAGTATTTT.